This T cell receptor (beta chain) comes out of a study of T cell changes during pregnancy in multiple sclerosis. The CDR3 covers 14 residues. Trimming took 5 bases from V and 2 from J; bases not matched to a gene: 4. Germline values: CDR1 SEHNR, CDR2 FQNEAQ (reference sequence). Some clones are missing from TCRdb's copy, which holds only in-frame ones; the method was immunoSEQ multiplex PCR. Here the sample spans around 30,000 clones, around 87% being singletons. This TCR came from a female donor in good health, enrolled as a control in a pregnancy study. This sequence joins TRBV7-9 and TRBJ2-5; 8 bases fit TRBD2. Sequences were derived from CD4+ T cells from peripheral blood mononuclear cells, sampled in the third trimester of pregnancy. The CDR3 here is CASSVSGGQETQYF. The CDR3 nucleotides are TGTGCCAGCAGCGTCAGCGGGGGTCAAGAGACCCAGTACTTC.